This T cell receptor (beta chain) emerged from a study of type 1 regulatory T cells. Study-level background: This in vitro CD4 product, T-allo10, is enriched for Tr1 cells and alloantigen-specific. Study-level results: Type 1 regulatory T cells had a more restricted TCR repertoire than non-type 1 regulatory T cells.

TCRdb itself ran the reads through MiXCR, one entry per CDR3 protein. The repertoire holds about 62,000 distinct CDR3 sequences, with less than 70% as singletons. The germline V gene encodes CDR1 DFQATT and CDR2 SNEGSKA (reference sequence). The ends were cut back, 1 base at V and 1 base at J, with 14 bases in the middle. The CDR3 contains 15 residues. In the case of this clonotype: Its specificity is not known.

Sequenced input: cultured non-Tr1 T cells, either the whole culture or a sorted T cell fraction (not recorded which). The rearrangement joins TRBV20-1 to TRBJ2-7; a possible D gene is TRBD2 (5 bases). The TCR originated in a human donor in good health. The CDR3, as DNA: TGCAGTGCTAGAGTTCCGGCGAGGGCATCCTACGAGCAGTACTTC. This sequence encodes CSARVPARASYEQYF.